This is a list of T cell receptor beta chains from one sample in a study of T cell changes during pregnancy in multiple sclerosis. The assay was immunoSEQ multiplex PCR, and TCRdb's table has in-frame clones only and misses some. The table lists about 43,000 clones, around 90% of them singletons. The sample comprised PBMCs (not recorded whether the cells were cultured). Receptors originate from a female donor with multiple sclerosis, enrolled in a pregnancy study. Each CDR3 is given with its conserved first and last residue. The order of the fields is D gene, clone size, J gene, V gene, CDR3 DNA, CDR3 protein. D genes are given only for firm matches. Some rows mark clone size as missing; the rest say once, few, many or name a class of expanded clone.

D: -; size: -; J: TRBJ2-7; V: TRBV7-2; DNA: TGTGCCAGCAGCCGGGGCTGGGGCTCATACGAGCAGTACTTC; CDR3: CASSRGWGSYEQYF
D: TRBD2; size: once; J: TRBJ2-3; V: TRBV12-5; DNA: TGTGCTAGTGGACTAGCGGGAGGGGCAGATACGCAGTATTTT; CDR3: CASGLAGGADTQYF
D: -; size: -; J: TRBJ2-3; V: TRBV4-1; DNA: TGCGCCAGCAGCCAAGTGGGGGGCGTAAGCACAGATACGCAGTATTTT; CDR3: CASSQVGGVSTDTQYF
D: -; size: -; J: TRBJ2-3; V: TRBV28; DNA: TGTGCCAGCAGTTCCCAGATGGGCACAGATACGCAGTATTTT; CDR3: CASSSQMGTDTQYF
D: -; size: few; J: TRBJ2-7; V: TRBV28; DNA: TGTGCCAGCAGCACCACAGATCACGAGCAGTACTTC; CDR3: CASSTTDHEQYF
D: TRBD1; size: -; J: TRBJ2-3; V: TRBV27; DNA: TGTGCCAGCAGTTTATACAGGGGGCGAGATACGCAGTATTTT; CDR3: CASSLYRGRDTQYF
D: -; size: -; J: TRBJ2-3; V: TRBV19; DNA: TGTGCCAGTAGTACCTTGGCAACGAGCACAGATACGCAGTATTTT; CDR3: CASSTLATSTDTQYF
D: TRBD1; size: -; J: TRBJ2-7; V: TRBV2; DNA: TGTGCCAGCAGTGTTTCCGGGACAGCTAACTACGAGCAGTACTTC; CDR3: CASSVSGTANYEQYF
D: -; size: -; J: TRBJ1-2; V: TRBV28; DNA: TGTGCCAGCAATTACGGGACGGCGTATAACTATGGCTACACCTTC; CDR3: CASNYGTAYNYGYTF
D: TRBD2; size: -; J: TRBJ2-5; V: TRBV5-5; DNA: TGTGCCAGCAGTTCCGGGACTAGAGGAGTAGAGACCCAGTACTTC; CDR3: CASSSGTRGVETQYF
D: TRBD1; size: -; J: TRBJ2-3; V: TRBV6-5; DNA: TGTGCCAGCAGCCGAGGGACAGGGAGCACAGATACGCAGTATTTT; CDR3: CASSRGTGSTDTQYF
D: TRBD1; size: -; J: TRBJ2-7; V: TRBV4-3; DNA: TGCGCCAGCAGCCAGTGGGGACAGGGCGGCTACGAGCAGTACTTC; CDR3: CASSQWGQGGYEQYF
D: -; size: -; J: TRBJ1-1; V: TRBV7-9; DNA: TGTGCCAGCAGCTCCGAGGGGGACGCCCATTTGGGAGCTTTCTTT; CDR3: CASSSEGDAHLGAFF
D: -; size: -; J: TRBJ1-2; V: TRBV19; DNA: TGTGCCAGTACCCCTGACAGGCTGGTCTATGGCTACACCTTC; CDR3: CASTPDRLVYGYTF
D: -; size: -; J: TRBJ2-3; V: TRBV18; DNA: TGTGCCAGCTCACCAAGGGACACAGATACGCAGTATTTT; CDR3: CASSPRDTDTQYF
D: -; size: -; J: TRBJ2-2; V: TRBV5-1; DNA: TGCGCCAGCATCCCCGGGGGCGGCAGTCCCGGGGAGCTGTTTTTT; CDR3: CASIPGGGSPGELFF
D: -; size: -; J: TRBJ1-2; V: TRBV5-1; DNA: TGCGCCAGCACCTCTTGGTCCGGGGGCAGTGGCTACACCTTC; CDR3: CASTSWSGGSGYTF
D: TRBD1; size: -; J: TRBJ2-7; V: TRBV13; DNA: TGTGCCAGCAGCTCCGGGACAGGGGGCTCCTACGAGCAGTACTTC; CDR3: CASSSGTGGSYEQYF
D: -; size: -; J: TRBJ1-5; V: TRBV4-1; DNA: TGCGCCAGCAGCCAAGGGGTACAAAACAATCAGCCCCAGCATTTT; CDR3: CASSQGVQNNQPQHF
D: TRBD1; size: -; J: TRBJ2-5; V: TRBV29-1; DNA: TGCAGCGTTGAACGGGGACAGGGTCCGGAGACCCAGTACTTC; CDR3: CSVERGQGPETQYF
D: -; size: -; J: TRBJ1-5; V: TRBV6-1; DNA: TGTGCCAGCAGTGGCAGGCAGGATCAGCCCCAGCATTTT; CDR3: CASSGRQDQPQHF
D: TRBD1; size: -; J: TRBJ1-1; V: TRBV6-6; DNA: TGTGCCAGCAGTTCCCCCCAGACAGGGGGCCTTGAAGCTTTCTTT; CDR3: CASSSPQTGGLEAFF
D: TRBD1; size: -; J: TRBJ2-5; V: TRBV7-2; DNA: TGTGCCAGCAGCTTAGCTGGGACAGGTCGAGAGACCCAGTACTTC; CDR3: CASSLAGTGRETQYF
D: -; size: -; J: TRBJ1-5; V: TRBV27; DNA: TGTGCCAGCAGTTTTCAAGGGAACAATCAGCCCCAGCATTTT; CDR3: CASSFQGNNQPQHF
D: -; size: few; J: TRBJ1-1; V: TRBV28; DNA: TGTGCCAGCAGAGCCCAGGGGCGAAACACTGAAGCTTTCTTT; CDR3: CASRAQGRNTEAFF
D: -; size: -; J: TRBJ2-3; V: TRBV27; DNA: TGTGCCAGCAGTTGGTTCCACCCTAGCACAGATACGCAGTATTTT; CDR3: CASSWFHPSTDTQYF
D: -; size: -; J: TRBJ2-5; V: TRBV28; DNA: TGTGCCAGCACCGGCCAGGGGACTCAAGAGACCCAGTACTTC; CDR3: CASTGQGTQETQYF
D: -; size: once; J: TRBJ2-2; V: TRBV10-3; DNA: TGTGCCACACAGGGTGAGAACACCGGGGAGCTGTTTTTT; CDR3: CATQGENTGELFF